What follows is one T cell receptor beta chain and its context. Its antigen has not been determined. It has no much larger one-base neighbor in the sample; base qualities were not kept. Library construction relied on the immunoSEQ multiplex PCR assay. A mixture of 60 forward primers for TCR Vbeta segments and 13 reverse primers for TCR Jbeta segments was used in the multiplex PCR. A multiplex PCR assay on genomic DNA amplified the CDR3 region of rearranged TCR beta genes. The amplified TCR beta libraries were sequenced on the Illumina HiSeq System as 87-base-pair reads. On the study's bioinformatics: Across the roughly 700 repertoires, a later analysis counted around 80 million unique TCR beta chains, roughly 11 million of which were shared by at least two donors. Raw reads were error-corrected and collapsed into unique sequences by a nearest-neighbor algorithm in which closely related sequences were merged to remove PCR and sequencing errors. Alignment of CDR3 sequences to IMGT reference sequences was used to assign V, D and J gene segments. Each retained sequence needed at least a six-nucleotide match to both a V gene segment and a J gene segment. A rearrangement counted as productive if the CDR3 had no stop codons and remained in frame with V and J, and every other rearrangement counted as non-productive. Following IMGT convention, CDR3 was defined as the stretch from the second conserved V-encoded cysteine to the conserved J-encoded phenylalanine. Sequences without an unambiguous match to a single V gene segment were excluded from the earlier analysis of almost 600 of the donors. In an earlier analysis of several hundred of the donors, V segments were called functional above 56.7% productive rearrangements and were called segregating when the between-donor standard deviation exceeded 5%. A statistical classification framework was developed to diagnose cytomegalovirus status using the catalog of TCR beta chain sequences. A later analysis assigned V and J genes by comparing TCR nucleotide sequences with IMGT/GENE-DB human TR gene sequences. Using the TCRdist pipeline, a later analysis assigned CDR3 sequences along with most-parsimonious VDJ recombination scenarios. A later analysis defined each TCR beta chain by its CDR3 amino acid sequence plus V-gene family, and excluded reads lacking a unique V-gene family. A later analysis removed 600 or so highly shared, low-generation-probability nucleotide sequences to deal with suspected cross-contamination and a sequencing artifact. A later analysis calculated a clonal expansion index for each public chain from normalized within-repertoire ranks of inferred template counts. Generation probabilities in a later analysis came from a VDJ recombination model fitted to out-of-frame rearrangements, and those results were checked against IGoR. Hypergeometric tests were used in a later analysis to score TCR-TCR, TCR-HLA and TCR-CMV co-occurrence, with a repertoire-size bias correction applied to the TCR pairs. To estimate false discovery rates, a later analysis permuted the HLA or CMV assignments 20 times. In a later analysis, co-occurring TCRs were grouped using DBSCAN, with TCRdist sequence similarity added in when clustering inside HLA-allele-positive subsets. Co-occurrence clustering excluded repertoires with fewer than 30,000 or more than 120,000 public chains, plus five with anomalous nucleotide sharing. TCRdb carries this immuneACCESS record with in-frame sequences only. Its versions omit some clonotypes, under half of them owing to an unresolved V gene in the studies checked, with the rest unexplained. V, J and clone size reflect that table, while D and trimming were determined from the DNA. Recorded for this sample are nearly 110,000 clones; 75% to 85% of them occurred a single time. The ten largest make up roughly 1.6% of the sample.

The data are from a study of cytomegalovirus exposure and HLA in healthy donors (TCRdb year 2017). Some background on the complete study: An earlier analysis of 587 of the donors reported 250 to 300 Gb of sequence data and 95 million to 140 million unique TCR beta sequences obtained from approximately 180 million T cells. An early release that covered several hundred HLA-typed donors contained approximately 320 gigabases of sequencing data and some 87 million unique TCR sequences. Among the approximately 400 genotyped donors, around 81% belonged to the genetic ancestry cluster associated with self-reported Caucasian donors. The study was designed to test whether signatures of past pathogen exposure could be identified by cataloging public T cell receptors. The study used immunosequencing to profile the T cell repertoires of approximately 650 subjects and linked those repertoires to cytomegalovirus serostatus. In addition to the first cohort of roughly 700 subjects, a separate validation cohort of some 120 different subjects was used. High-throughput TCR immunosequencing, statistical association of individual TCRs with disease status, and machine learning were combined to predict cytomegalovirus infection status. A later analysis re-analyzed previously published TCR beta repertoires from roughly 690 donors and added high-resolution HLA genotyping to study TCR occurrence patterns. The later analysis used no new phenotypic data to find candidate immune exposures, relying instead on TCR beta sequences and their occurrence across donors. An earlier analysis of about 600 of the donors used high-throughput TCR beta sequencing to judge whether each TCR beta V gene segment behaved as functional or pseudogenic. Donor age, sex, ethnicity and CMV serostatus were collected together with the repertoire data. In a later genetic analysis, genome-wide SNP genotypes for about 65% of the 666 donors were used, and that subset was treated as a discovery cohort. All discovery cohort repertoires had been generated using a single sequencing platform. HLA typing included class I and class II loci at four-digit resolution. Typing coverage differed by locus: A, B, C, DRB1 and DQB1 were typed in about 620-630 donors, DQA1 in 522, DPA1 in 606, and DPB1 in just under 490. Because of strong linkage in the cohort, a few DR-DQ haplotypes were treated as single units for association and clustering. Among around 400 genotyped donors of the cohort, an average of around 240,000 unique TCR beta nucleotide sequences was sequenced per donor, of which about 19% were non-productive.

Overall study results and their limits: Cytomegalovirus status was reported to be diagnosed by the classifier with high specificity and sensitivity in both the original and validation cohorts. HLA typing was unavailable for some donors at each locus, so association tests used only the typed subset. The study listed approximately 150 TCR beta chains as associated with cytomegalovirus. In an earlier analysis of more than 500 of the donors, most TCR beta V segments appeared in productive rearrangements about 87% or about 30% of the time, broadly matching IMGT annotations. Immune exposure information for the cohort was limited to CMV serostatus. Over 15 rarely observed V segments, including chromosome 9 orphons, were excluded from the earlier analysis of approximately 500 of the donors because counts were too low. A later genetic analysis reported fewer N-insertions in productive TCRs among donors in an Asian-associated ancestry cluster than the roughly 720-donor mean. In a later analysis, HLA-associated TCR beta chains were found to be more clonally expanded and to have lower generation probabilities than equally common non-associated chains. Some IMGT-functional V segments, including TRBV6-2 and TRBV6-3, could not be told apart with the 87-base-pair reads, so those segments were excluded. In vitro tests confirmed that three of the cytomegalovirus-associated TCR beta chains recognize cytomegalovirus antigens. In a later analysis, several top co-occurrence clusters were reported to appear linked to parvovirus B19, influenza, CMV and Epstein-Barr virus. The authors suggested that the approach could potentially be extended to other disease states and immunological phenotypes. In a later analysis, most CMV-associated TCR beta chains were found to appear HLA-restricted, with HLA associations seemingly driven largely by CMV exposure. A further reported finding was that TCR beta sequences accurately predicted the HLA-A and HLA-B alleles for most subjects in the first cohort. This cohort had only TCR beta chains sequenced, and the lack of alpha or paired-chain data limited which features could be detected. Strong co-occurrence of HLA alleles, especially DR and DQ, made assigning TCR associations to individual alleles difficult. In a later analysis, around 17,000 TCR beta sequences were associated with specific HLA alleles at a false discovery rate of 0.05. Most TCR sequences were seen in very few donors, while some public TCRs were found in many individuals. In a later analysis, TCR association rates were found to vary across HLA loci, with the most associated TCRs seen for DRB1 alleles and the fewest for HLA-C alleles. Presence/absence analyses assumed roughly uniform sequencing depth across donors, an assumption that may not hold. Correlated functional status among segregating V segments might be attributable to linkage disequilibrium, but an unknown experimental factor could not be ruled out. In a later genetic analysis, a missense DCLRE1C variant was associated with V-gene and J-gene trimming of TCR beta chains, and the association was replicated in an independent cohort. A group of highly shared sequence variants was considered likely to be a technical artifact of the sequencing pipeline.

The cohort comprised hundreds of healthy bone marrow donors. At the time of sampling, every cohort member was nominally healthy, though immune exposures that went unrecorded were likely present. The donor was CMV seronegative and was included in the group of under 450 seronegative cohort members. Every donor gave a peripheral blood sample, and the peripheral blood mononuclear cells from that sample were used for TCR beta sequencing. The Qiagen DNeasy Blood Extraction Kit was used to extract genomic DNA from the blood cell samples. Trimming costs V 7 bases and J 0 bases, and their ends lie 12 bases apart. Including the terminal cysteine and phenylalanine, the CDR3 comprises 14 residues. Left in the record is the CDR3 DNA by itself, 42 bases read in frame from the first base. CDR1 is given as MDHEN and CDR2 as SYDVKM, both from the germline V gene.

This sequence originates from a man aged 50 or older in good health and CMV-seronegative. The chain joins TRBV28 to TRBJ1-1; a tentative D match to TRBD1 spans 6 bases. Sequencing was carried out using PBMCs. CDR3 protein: CASNPGQLNTEAFF. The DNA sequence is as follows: TGTGCCAGCAACCCAGGACAGCTGAACACTGAAGCTTTCTTT.